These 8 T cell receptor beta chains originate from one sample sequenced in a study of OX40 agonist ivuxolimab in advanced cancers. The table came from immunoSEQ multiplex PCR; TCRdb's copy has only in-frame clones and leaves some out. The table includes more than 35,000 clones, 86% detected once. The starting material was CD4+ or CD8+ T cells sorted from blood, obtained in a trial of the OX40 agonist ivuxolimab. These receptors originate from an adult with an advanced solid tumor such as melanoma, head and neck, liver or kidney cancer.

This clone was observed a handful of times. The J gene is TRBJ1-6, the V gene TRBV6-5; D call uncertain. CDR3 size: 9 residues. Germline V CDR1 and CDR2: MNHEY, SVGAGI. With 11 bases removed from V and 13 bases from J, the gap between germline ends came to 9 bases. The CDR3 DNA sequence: TGTGCCCGAGGAACCCCCCTCCACTTT. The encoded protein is CARGTPLHF.

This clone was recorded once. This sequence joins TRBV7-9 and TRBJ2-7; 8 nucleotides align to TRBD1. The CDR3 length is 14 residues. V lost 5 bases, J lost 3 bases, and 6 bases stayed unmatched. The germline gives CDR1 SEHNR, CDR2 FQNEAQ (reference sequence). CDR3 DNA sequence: TGTGCCAGCAGCCCCGCAGGGGGCGGCTACGAGCAGTACTTC. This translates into CASSPAGGGYEQYF.

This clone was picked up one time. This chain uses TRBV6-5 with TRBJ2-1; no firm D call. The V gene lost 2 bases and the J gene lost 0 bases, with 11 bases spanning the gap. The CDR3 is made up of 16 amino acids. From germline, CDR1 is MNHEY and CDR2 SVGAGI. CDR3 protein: CASSYRQVSSYNEQFF. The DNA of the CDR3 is TGTGCCAGCAGTTACAGGCAGGTCAGCTCCTACAATGAGCAGTTCTTC.

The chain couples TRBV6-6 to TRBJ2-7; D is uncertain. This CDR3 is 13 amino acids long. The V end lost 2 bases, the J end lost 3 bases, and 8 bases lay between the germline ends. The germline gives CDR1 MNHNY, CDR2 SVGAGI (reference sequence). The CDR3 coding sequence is TGTGCCAGCAGTTACAACAGCTACTACGAGCAGTACTTC. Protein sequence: CASSYNSYYEQYF.

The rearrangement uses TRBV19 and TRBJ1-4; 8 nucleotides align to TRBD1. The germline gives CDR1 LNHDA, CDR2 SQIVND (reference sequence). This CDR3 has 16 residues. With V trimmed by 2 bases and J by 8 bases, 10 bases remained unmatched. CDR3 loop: CASSINGQGASEKLFF. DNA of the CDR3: TGTGCCAGTAGTATAAACGGTCAGGGGGCTAGCGAAAAACTGTTTTTT. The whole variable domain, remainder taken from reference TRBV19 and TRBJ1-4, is DGGITQSPKYLFRKEGQNVTLSCEQNLNHDAMYWYRQDPGQGLRLIYYSQIVNDFQKGDIAEGYSVSREKKESFPLTVTSAQKNPTAFYLCASSINGQGASEKLFFGSGTQLSVL.

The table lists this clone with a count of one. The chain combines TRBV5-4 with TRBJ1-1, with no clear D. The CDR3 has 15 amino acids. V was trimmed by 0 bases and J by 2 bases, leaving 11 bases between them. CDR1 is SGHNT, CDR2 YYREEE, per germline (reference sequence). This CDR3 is CASSLEGGRNTEAFF. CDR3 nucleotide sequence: TGTGCCAGCAGCTTGGAGGGAGGGAGAAACACTGAAGCTTTCTTT.

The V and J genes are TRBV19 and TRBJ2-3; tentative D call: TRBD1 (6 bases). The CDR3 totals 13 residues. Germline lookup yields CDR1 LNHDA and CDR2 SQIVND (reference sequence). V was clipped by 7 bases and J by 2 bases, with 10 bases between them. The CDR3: CASTRTDTDTQYF. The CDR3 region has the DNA TGTGCCAGTACACGGACAGACACAGATACGCAGTATTTT.

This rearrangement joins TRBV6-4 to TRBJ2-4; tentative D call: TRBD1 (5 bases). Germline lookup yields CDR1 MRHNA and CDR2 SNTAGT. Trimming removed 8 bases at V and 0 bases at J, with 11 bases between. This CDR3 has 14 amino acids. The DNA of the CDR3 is TGTGCCAGCCCGCCAACAGGAGCCAAAAACATTCAGTACTTC. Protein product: CASPPTGAKNIQYF.